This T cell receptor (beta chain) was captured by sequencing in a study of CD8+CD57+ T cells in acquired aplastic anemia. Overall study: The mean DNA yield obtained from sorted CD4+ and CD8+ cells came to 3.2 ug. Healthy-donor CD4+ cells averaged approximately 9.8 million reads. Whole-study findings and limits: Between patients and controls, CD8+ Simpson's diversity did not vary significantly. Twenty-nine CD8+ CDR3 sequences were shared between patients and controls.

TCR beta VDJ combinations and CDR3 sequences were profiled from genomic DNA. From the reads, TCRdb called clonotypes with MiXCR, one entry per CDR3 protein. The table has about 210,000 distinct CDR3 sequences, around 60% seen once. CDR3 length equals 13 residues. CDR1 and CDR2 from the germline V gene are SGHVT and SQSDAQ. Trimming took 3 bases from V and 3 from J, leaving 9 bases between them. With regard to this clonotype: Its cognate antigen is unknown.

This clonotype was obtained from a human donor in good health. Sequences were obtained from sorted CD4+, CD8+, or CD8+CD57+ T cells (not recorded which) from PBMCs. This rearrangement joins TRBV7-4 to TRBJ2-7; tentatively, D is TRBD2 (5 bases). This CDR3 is CASSLSSFYEQYF. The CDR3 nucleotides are TGTGCCAGCAGCTTGTCTAGCTTCTACGAGCAGTACTTC.